The subject of this entry is one TCR beta chain. This sample stems from a study of blood T cell repertoires in COVID-19. Study context: Acute-phase and convalescent COVID-19 samples originated in the United States, Italy and Spain. In each case, the material was cDNA or gDNA derived from T cells, B-cell-depleted T cells, or PBMCs.

Trimming took 7 bases from V and 2 from J, leaving 10 bases between them. The CDR3 extends over 13 amino acids. Germline values: CDR1 ENHRY, CDR2 SYGVKD. Per the original methods: For nucleated cells, counts were estimated from reference gene primer amplification. Profiling relied on immunoSEQ multiplex PCR, and the TCRdb table lists in-frame clones only, not all of them. V and J calls and clone size are as listed in that table; D and trimming were resolved from the DNA. The sample holds some 130,000 clones, 79% seen once. This receptor was obtained from a woman of 80 years or more with acute or convalescent COVID-19. V usage is TRBV10-3 and J usage is TRBJ2-3, with D perhaps matching TRBD2 (5 bases). Sequences were obtained from peripheral blood. The CDR3 coding sequence is TGTGCCATCAATTCTCGGGACACAGATACGCAGTATTTT. Translating gives CAINSRDTDTQYF.